This section outlines one TCR beta chain sequence together with its context. Its cognate antigen is unknown. TCRdb's copy holds only in-frame clones and misses some; the assay was immunoSEQ multiplex PCR. The table has tens of thousands of clones, under 85% seen once. These data come from a study of T cells after posttransplantation cyclophosphamide. Study-level results: TRB clonality was highly associated with recipient CMV seropositivity and reactivation.

On the day of bone marrow donation, the related graft donor provided peripheral blood. This CDR3 has 15 residues. Trimming pared 1 base from V and 4 bases from J, leaving 13 bases between. Germline V gene sequence: CDR1 MGHRA, CDR2 YSYEKL. The receptor was derived from a woman aged 55 to 70 in good health, CMV-negative, and a related stem cell transplant donor. This chain connects TRBV4-1 to TRBJ1-1; a weak D match, TRBD1 (6 bases). The sequencing sample was made of memory CD4+ T cells sorted from PBMCs. The CDR3 sequence is CASSQGPGEGTEAFF. The CDR3, as DNA: TGCGCCAGCAGCCAAGGGCCAGGGGAGGGCACTGAAGCTTTCTTT.